This TCR beta chain comes out of a study of T cell changes during pregnancy in multiple sclerosis (dated by TCRdb to between 2018 and 2021). Study-level background: The study looked at changes in the T cell repertoire across pregnancy in women with multiple sclerosis.

With regard to this clone: There is no known antigen for this receptor. The sample holds no much larger clone one base away, and base qualities are not on file.

Library creation used the immunoSEQ multiplex PCR assay. TCRdb took this table from immuneACCESS and kept in-frame rearrangements with V and J called. Such tables lack part of the clones; where checked against another copy, unresolved V genes explain under half of the gap, and the rest is unexplained. The table for this sample lists over 40,000 clones; roughly 88% of them were counted only once. Over 5% of the sample belongs to the ten largest clones. Sequenced material: peripheral blood, taken in the first trimester of pregnancy. This TCR came from a female donor in good health, enrolled as a control in a pregnancy study.

The DNA reads as follows: TGTGCCAGCAGCCCGACACAGGGCGCCAATGAAAAACTGTTTTTT. Its protein product is CASSPTQGANEKLFF. Recombination joined TRBV7-9 with TRBJ1-4, with a weak D call of TRBD1 (6 bases match). From cysteine to phenylalanine, the CDR3 is 15 amino acids long. Left in the record is the CDR3 DNA by itself, 45 bases read in frame from the first base. V loses 5 bases, J loses 5 bases, and the germline ends lie 15 bases apart. Taken from the germline V gene (reference sequence), the CDR1 and CDR2 loops are SEHNR and FQNEAQ.